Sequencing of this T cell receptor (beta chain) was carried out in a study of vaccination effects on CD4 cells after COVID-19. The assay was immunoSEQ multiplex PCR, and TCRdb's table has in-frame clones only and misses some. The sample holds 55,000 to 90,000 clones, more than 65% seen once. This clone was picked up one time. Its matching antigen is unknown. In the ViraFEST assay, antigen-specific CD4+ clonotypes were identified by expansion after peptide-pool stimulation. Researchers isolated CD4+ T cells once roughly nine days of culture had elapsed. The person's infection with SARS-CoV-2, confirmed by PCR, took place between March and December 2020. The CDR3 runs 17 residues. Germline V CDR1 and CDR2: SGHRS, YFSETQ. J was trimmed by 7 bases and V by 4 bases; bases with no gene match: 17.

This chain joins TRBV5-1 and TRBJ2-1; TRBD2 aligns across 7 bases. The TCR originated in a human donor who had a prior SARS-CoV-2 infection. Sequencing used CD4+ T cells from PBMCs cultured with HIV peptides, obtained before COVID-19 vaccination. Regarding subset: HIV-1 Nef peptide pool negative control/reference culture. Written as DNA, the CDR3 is TGCGCCAGCAGCCCCCCCTCCCGCGGGACTATTCTGAATGAGCAGTTCTTC. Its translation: CASSPPSRGTILNEQFF.